The clone carrying this TCR beta chain was picked up many times. What it recognizes is unknown. These data belong to a study of identical twins. Study observations and caveats: Conclusions came from cross-sectional statistical analysis, not from following the same donors.

Using its own MiXCR run on the 5' RACE reads, TCRdb lists one record per CDR3 protein. The table includes around 490,000 distinct CDR3 sequences, approximately 16% detected once. The CDR3 loop spans 13 amino acids. V shed 5 bases, J shed 4 bases, and the junction held 4 bases outside the gene matches. A further study also used this sample, focusing on yellow fever vaccine responses in identical twins.

This clonotype was sampled from a young woman in good health. The rearrangement uses TRBV12-3 or TRBV12-4 and TRBJ1-1; TRBD1 matches at 7 bases. Material: CD4+ T cells sorted from blood. CDR3 nucleotide sequence: TGTGCCAGCAGTACAGGGGAGGTCACTGAAGCTTTCTTT. It is translated as CASSTGEVTEAFF.